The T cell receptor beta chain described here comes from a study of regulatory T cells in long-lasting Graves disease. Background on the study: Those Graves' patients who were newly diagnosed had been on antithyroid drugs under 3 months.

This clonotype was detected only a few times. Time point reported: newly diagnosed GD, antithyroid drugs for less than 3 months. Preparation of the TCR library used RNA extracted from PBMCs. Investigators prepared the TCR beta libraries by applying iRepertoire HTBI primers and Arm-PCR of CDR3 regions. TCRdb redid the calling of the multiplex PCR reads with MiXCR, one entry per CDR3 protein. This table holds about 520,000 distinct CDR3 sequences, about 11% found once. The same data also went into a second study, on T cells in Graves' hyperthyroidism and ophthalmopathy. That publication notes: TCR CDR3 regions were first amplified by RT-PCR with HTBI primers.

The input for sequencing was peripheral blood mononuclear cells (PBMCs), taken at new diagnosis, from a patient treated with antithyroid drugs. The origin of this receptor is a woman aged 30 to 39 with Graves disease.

For the CDR3, the DNA is TGCGCCAGCAGCTTGGACCCCGGGCTTGAAGCTTTCTTT. Translation gives CASSLDPGLEAFF. The chain combines TRBV5-1 with TRBJ1-1; D is ambiguous. V shed 0 bases and J shed 7 bases, with 10 bases lying between them. The V gene's germline CDR1 is SGHRS and CDR2 YFSETQ. This CDR3 has 13 amino acids. The full variable domain, its missing parts supplied by reference TRBV5-1 and TRBJ1-1, is KAGVTQTPRYLIKTRGQQVTLSCSPISGHRSVSWYQQTPGQGLQFLFEYFSETQRNKGNFPGRFSGRQFSNSRSEMNVSTLELGDSALYLCASSLDPGLEAFFGQGTRLTVV.